The 11 T cell receptor beta chains below all came from one sample that was sequenced in a study of blood T cell repertoires in COVID-19. Clones were read by immunoSEQ multiplex PCR, and TCRdb kept only the in-frame ones, dropping some. The sample yields fewer than 70,000 clones, roughly 88% seen once. What was sequenced was peripheral blood. These receptors originate from a woman in her sixties or seventies with acute or convalescent COVID-19.

This sequence joins TRBV9 and TRBJ2-3; maybe TRBD1 (7 bases). The CDR3 contains 16 residues. The germline CDR1 and CDR2 sequences are SGDLS and YYNGEE. V lost 0 bases to trimming and J lost 5 bases, with 16 bases between them. CDR3 bases: TGTGCCAGCAGCGTAGTGGAGGGGGCGATGGGAGATACGCAGTATTTT. Its protein is CASSVVEGAMGDTQYF.

V gene TRBV19 combines with J gene TRBJ1-1; unclear D gene. This CDR3 has 12 amino acids. Germline CDR1 and CDR2: LNHDA and SQIVND (reference sequence). V shed 2 bases and J shed 7 bases, with 8 bases lying between them. The CDR3: CASSINSGEAFF. The CDR3 DNA is TGTGCCAGTAGTATAAATTCAGGTGAAGCTTTCTTT. The whole variable domain, filled in from reference TRBV19 and TRBJ1-1, reads DGGITQSPKYLFRKEGQNVTLSCEQNLNHDAMYWYRQDPGQGLRLIYYSQIVNDFQKGDIAEGYSVSREKKESFPLTVTSAQKNPTAFYLCASSINSGEAFFGQGTRLTVV.

This chain joins TRBV29-1 and TRBJ1-1; 9 bases are shared with TRBD1. Per germline, CDR1 SQVTM and CDR2 ANQGSEA. This CDR3 has 13 amino acids. After removal of 6 bases from V and 7 bases from J, the junction contained 9 bases not matched to a gene. This chain's CDR3 is CSVFRDRVGEAFF. The CDR3 coding sequence is TGCAGCGTCTTCCGGGACAGGGTAGGTGAAGCTTTCTTT. Combining the CDR3 with reference TRBV29-1 and TRBJ1-1 gives the whole variable domain SAVISQKPSRDICQRGTSLTIQCQVDSQVTMMFWYRQQPGQSLTLIATANQGSEATYESGFVIDKFPISRPNLTFSTLTVSNMSPEDSSIYLCSVFRDRVGEAFFGQGTRLTVV.

The rearrangement joins TRBV11-2 to TRBJ2-7; weak D call: TRBD2 (6 bases). The germline V gene encodes CDR1 SGHAT and CDR2 FQNNGV. This CDR3 spans 13 amino acids. Deletions cut 0 bases from V and 9 bases from J, with 12 bases between. DNA of the CDR3: TGTGCCAGCAGCTTAGAGCTACTAGCTGCGCAGTACTTC. This encodes CASSLELLAAQYF.

J is TRBJ1-6 and V is TRBV6-6, with D tentatively TRBD1 (6 bases). Germline V CDR1 and CDR2: MNHNY, SVGAGI (reference sequence). The length of the CDR3 is 16 residues. The V end was cut by 2 bases, the J end by 7 bases, with 15 bases between. The CDR3 coding sequence is TGTGCCAGCAGTTACCCCCCGGACAGCCAGAATTCACCCCTCCACTTT. Encoded protein: CASSYPPDSQNSPLHF.

V and J are TRBV20-1 and TRBJ1-2; no firm D call. Germline CDR1 and CDR2: DFQATT and SNEGSKA (reference sequence). The length of the CDR3 is 11 residues. Trimming took off 6 bases at V and 7 bases at J, with 12 bases between the two ends. The chain's CDR3 is CSAPGVGGYTF. CDR3 bases: TGCAGTGCACCCGGGGTTGGTGGCTACACCTTC.

For this clone: At one end the junction does not follow the germline gene, possibly because of a read error. The V gene is TRBV5-1, the J gene TRBJ1-1; D unclear. There are 12 residues in the CDR3. Germline CDR1 and CDR2: SGHRS and YFSETQ. The CDR3 region has the DNA TGCGCCAGCAGCCTCGGGAACTCTGAAGCTTTCTTT. Translating it yields CASSLGNSEAFF.

The V and J genes are TRBV18 and TRBJ2-7, with D tentatively TRBD2 (6 bases). The CDR3 has 16 amino acids. CDR1 and CDR2 (germline): KGHSH, LQKENI. Trimming took off 2 bases at V and 4 bases at J, with 18 bases between the two ends. The CDR3: CASSPFETEGLYEQYF. The CDR3 coding sequence is TGTGCCAGCTCACCATTTGAGACGGAGGGACTTTACGAGCAGTACTTC. The full variable domain, completed using reference TRBV18 and TRBJ2-7, is NAGVMQNPRHLVRRRGQEARLRCSPMKGHSHVYWYRQLPEEGLKFMVYLQKENIIDESGMPKERFSAEFPKEGPSILRIQQVVRGDSAAYFCASSPFETEGLYEQYFGPGTRLTVT.

The gene calls are TRBV19 and TRBJ1-5; possibly TRBD1 for D (6 bases). The V end was cut by 7 bases, the J end by 0 bases, with 13 bases between. Per the germline V gene, CDR1 is LNHDA and CDR2 is SQIVND (reference sequence). The CDR3 sequence is 15 residues long. The CDR3 DNA sequence: TGTGCCAGTACTTCAGGGGTGACTAGCAATCAGCCCCAGCATTTT. Amino acid sequence: CASTSGVTSNQPQHF. The full variable domain, its missing parts supplied by reference TRBV19 and TRBJ1-5, is DGGITQSPKYLFRKEGQNVTLSCEQNLNHDAMYWYRQDPGQGLRLIYYSQIVNDFQKGDIAEGYSVSREKKESFPLTVTSAQKNPTAFYLCASTSGVTSNQPQHFGDGTRLSIL.

This chain links TRBV19 with TRBJ1-1; D is possibly TRBD1 (5 bases). Trimming took off 7 bases at V and 1 base at J, with 16 bases between the two ends. This CDR3 has 15 amino acids. The germline gives CDR1 LNHDA, CDR2 SQIVND (reference sequence). The CDR3 spells CASNLFGHQNTEAFF. DNA for the CDR3: TGTGCCAGTAACCTTTTTGGACACCAGAACACTGAAGCTTTCTTT.

CDR3 sequence reads: CASSLVLAGGTGELFF. CDR3 nucleotide sequence: TGTGCCAGCAGCTTGGTACTAGCGGGGGGGACCGGGGAGCTGTTTTTT. The rearrangement uses TRBV5-4 and TRBJ2-2, with TRBD2 identical over 13 bases. Trimming cost V 0 bases and J 5 bases; bases outside gene matches: 1. CDR1 is SGHNT, CDR2 YYREEE, per germline (reference sequence). This CDR3 comprises 16 residues. The complete variable domain, with remaining parts taken from reference TRBV5-4 and TRBJ2-2, reads ETGVTQSPTHLIKTRGQQVTLRCSSQSGHNTVSWYQQALGQGPQFIFQYYREEENGRGNFPPRFSGLQFPNYSSELNVNALELDDSALYLCASSLVLAGGTGELFFGEGSRLTVL.